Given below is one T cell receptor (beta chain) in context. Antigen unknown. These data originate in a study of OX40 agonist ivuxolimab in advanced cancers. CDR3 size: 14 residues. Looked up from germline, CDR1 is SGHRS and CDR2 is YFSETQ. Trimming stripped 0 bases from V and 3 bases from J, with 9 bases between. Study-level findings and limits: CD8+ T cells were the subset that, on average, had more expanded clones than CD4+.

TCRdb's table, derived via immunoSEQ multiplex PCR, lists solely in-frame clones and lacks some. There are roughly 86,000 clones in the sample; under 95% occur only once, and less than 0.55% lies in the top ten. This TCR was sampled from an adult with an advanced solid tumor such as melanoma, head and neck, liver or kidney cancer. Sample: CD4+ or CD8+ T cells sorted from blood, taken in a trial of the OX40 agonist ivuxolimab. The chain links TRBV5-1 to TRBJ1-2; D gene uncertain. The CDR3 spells CASSLEGSHYGYTF. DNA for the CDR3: TGCGCCAGCAGCTTGGAGGGTTCGCACTATGGCTACACCTTC.